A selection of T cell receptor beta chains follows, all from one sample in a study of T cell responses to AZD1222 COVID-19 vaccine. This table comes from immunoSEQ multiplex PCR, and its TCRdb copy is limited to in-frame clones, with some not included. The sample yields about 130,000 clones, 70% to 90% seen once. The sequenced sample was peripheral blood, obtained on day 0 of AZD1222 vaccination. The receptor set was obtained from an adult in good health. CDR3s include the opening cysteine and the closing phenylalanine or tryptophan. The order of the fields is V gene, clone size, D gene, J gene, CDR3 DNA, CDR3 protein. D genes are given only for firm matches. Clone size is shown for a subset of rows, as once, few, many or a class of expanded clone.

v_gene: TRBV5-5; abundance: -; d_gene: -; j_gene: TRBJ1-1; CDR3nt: TGTGCCAGCAGCCAGGGCCCGAACACTGAAGCTTTCTTT; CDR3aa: CASSQGPNTEAFF
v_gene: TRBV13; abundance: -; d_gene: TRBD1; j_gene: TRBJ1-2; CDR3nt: TGTGCCAGCATCTTAGGTGGACAGGGCAATGGCTACACCTTC; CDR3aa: CASILGGQGNGYTF
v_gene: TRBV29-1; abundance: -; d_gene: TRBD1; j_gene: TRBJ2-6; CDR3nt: TGCAGCGTTTTCGGGACAGGGGGCCTTGGTCGAAATTCGCGGGTCCTGACTTTC; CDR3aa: CSVFGTGGLGRNSRVLTF
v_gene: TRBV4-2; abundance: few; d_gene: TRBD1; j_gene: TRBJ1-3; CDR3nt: TGTGCCAGCAGCCAAGAAGTCTTAGGGACAGGCCGCCTATCCTCTGGAAACACCATATATTTT; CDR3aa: CASSQEVLGTGRLSSGNTIYF
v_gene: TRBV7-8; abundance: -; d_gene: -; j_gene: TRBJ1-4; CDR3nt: TGTGCCAGCAGCTTAGAAGAGGGGGATGAAAAACTGTTTTTT; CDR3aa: CASSLEEGDEKLFF
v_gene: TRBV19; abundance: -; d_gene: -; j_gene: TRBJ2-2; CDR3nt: TGTGCCAGACCAGAAGGCGGGGAGCTGTTTTTT; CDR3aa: CARPEGGELFF
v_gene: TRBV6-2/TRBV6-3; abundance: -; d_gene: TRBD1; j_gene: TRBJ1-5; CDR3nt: TGTGCCAGCAGTTACCTCACAGGGGAGGATCAGCCCCAGCATTTT; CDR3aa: CASSYLTGEDQPQHF
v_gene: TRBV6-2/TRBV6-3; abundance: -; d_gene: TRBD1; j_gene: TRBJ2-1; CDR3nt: TGTGCCAGCAGCCCCGGACAGGTTTCGTGGCAGTTCTTC; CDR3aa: CASSPGQVSWQFF
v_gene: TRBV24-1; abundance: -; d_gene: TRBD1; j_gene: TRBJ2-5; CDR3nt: TGTGCCACCAGTGATCCCTCCGGACAGGGGGATTGGTACTTC; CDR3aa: CATSDPSGQGDWYF
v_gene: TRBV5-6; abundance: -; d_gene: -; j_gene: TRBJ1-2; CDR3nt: TGTGCCAGCAGCTTTTGGGACGTTCAGAACTATGGCTACACCTTC; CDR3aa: CASSFWDVQNYGYTF
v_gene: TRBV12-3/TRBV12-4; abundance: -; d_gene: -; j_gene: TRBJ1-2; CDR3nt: TGTGCCAGCAGTCCGACAGAGACTTATGGCTACACCTTC; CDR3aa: CASSPTETYGYTF
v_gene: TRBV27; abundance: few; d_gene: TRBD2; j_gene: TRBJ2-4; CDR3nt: TGTGCCAGCAGCCAGAGGAGGGAGGGGATTCAGTACTTC; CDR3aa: CASSQRREGIQYF
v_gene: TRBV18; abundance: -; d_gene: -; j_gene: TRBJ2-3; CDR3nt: TGTGCCAGCTCACTGGCGACAGTCAACACAGATACGCAGTATTTT; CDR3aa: CASSLATVNTDTQYF
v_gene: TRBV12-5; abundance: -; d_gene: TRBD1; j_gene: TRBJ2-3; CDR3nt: TGTGCTAGTGGTTGGGGACAGAGACCCTTGCCAGATACGCAGTATTTT; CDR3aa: CASGWGQRPLPDTQYF
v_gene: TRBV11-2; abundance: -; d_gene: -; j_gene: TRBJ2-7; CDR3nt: TGTGCCAGCAGCTTAGAGGTTTTGGCGGTGGATGGCGAGCAGTACTTC; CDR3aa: CASSLEVLAVDGEQYF
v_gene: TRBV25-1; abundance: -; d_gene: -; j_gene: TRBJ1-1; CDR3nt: TGTGCCAGCAGCGCAGGCACTGAAGCTTTCTTT; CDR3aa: CASSAGTEAFF
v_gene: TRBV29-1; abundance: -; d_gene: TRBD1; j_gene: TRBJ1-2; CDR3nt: TGCAGCGTGGAGACAGGGACGATAGATGGCTACACCTTC; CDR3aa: CSVETGTIDGYTF
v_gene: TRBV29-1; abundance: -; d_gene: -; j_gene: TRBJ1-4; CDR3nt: TGCAGCGTTAATCAGGGAAGGAGTGAACTGTTTTTT; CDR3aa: CSVNQGRSELFF
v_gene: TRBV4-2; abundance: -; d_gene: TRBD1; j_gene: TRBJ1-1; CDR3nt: TGTGCCAGCAGCCAAAGACAGGGGGTGAACACTGAAGCTTTCTTT; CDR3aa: CASSQRQGVNTEAFF
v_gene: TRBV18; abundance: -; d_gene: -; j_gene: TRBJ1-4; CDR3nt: TGTGCCAGCTCACCGGTCTTGAGCACACCTCTTAATGAAAAACTGTTTTTT; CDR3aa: CASSPVLSTPLNEKLFF
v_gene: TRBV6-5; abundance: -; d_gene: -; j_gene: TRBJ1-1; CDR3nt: TGTGCCAGCAGTTACAATCGGGGAGGCGCTGAAGCTTTCTTT; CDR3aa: CASSYNRGGAEAFF
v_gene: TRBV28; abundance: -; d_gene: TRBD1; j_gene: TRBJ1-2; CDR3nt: TGTGCCAGCAGCCTTGCCGGGACAGGGGCCTTCTATGGCTACACCTTC; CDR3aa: CASSLAGTGAFYGYTF
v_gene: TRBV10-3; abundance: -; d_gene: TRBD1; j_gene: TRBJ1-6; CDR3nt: TGTGCCATCAGTGCCTGGACAGGGAGGGATTCACCCCTCCACTTT; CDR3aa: CAISAWTGRDSPLHF
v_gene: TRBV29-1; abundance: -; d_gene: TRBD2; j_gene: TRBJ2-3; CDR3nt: TGCAGCTCCGGGACTAGCGCAGATACGCAGTATTTT; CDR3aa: CSSGTSADTQYF
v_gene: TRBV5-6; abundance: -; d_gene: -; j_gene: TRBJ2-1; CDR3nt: TGTGCCAGCAGCTCCGACGGCCGCAATGAGCAGTTCTTC; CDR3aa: CASSSDGRNEQFF
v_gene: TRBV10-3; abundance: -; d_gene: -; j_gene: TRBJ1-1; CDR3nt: TGTGCCATCAGTGAGAACAGGGCTAACACTGAAGCTTTCTTT; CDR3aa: CAISENRANTEAFF
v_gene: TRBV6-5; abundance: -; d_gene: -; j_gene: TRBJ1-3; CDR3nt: TGTGCCAGCAGCTCCTTTATGGGGGGAAACACCATATATTTT; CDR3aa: CASSSFMGGNTIYF
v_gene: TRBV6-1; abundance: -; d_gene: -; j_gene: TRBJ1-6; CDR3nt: TGTGCCACCGAGGGCTCCGGCAATTCACCCCTCCACTTT; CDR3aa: CATEGSGNSPLHF
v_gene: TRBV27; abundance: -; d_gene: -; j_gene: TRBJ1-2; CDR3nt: TGTGCCAGCAGTTCAGGGACTGGCTACACCTTC; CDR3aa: CASSSGTGYTF
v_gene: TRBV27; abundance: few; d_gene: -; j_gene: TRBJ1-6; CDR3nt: TGTGCCAGCAGTCCCCTTGGACGGGCCGATAATTCACCCCTCCACTTT; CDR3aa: CASSPLGRADNSPLHF
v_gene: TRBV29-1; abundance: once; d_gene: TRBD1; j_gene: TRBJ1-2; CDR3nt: TGCAGCGTTCCCGGGACAGACTCTAACTATGGCTACACCTTC; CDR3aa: CSVPGTDSNYGYTF
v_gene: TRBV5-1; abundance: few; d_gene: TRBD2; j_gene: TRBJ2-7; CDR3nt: TGCGCCAGCAGCTTGGTAGCGGGTCACTACGAGCAGTACTTC; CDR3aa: CASSLVAGHYEQYF
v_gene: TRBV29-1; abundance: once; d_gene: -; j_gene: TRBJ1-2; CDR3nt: TGCAGCGCCCGATGGTTTGACAGTAACTATGGCTACACCTTC; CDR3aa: CSARWFDSNYGYTF
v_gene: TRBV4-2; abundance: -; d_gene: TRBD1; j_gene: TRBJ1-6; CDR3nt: TGTGCCAGCAGCCAAGTGGGGACAGCTGATTCACCCCTCCACTTT; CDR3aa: CASSQVGTADSPLHF
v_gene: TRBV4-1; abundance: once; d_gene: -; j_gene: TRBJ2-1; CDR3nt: TGCGCCAGCAGCCAAGCAGGAGACGGGGCCTACAATGAGCAGTTCTTC; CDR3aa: CASSQAGDGAYNEQFF
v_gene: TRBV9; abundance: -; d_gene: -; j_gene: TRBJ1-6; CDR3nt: TGTGCCAGCAGCGCAGAGAGTGTGTCACCCCTCCACTTT; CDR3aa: CASSAESVSPLHF
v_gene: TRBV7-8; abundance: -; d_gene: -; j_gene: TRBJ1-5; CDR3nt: TGTGCCAGCAGCATCCAACCCGCTTTGGGCAATCAGCCCCAGCATTTT; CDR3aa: CASSIQPALGNQPQHF
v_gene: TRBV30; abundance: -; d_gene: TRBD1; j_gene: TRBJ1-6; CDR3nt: TGTGCCCACCAGACAGGGCTTAATTCACCCCTCCACTTT; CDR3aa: CAHQTGLNSPLHF
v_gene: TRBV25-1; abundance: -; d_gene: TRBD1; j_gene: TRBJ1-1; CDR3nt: TGTGCCAGCAGTCCCCGGGACAGGGTGGGCACTGAAGCTTTCTTT; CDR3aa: CASSPRDRVGTEAFF
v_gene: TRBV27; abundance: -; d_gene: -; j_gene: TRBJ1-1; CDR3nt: TGTGCCAGCACCCTTGGTGCGGGAGATTACACTGAAGCTTTCTTT; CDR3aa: CASTLGAGDYTEAFF
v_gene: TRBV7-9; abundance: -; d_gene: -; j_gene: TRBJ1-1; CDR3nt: TGTGCCAGCAGCCCAATGCCGGGCGGGAACACTGAAGCTTTCTTT; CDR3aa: CASSPMPGGNTEAFF
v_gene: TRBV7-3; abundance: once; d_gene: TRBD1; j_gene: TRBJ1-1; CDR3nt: TGTGCCAGCAGCTTAACAGGGACAGGGAACACTGAAGCTTTCTTT; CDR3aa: CASSLTGTGNTEAFF
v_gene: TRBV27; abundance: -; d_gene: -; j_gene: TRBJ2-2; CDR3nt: TGTGCCAGCAGTCCCCAAGGGGCAGCCGGGGAGCTGTTTTTT; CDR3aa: CASSPQGAAGELFF
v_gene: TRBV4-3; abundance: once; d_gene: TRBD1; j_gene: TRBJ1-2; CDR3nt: TGCGCCAGCAGATTTACGACAGGGGTTAACTATGGCTACACCTTC; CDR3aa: CASRFTTGVNYGYTF
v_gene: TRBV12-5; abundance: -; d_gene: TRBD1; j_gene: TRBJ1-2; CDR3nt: TGTGCTAGTTGCCCGCAGGGGGACGGAAGAGATGGCTACACCTTC; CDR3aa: CASCPQGDGRDGYTF
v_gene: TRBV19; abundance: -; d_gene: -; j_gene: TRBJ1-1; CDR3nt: TGTGCCAGTAGTGTCACAACAGGGTCCACTGAAGCTTTCTTT; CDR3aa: CASSVTTGSTEAFF
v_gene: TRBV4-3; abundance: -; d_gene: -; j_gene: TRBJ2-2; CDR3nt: TGCGCCAGCAGCCAAGATATAGGGCTGAACACCGGGGAGCTGTTTTTT; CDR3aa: CASSQDIGLNTGELFF
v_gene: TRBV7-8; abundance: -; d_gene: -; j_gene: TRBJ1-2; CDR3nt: TGTGCCAGCAGCTTAGAGCAGGGAGCACTAGGAGGCTACACCTTC; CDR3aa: CASSLEQGALGGYTF
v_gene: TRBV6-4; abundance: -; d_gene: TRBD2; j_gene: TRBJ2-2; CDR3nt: TGTGCCAGCAGTGAGGGACTAGCGGACACCGGGGAGCTGTTTTTT; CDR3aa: CASSEGLADTGELFF
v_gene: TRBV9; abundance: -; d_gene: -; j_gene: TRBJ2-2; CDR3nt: TGTGCCAGCACCCCGCTAGGGGCAGGGTCCCCGGGGGAGCTGTTTTTT; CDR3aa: CASTPLGAGSPGELFF
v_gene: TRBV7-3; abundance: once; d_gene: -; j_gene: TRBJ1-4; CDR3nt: TGTGCCAGCAGCTTCGACAGAGGTACTAATGAAAAACTGTTTTTT; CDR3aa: CASSFDRGTNEKLFF
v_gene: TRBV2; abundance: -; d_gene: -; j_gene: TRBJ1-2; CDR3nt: TGTGCCAGCAGTGAAGCCCGGCAGGGATCCCCGGGCTATGGCTACACCTTC; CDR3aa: CASSEARQGSPGYGYTF
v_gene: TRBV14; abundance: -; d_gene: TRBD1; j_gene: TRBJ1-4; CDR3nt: TGTGCCAGCAGCCTACAGACAGGGTTTAATGAAAAACTGTTTTTT; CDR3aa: CASSLQTGFNEKLFF
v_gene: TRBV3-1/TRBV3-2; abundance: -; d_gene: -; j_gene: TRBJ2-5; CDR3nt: TGTGCCAGCAGCCAAGATCGGGGGTTCCAAGAGACCCAGTACTTC; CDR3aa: CASSQDRGFQETQYF
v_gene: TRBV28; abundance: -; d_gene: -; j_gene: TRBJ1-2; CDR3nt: TGTGCCAGCAGTTTATTGCAGGCTAACTATGGCTACACCTTC; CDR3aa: CASSLLQANYGYTF
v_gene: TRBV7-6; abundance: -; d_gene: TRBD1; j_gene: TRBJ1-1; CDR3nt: TGTGCCAGCAGCCTTCGGACAGGGGGCGCTGGGGTTGCCTTGAACACTGAAGCTTTCTTT; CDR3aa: CASSLRTGGAGVALNTEAFF
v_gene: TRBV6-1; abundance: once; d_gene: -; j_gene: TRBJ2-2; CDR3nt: TGTGCCAGCAGTGACACCCCCACCGGGGAGCTGTTTTTT; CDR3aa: CASSDTPTGELFF
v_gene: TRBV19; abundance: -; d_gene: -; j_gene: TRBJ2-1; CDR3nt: TGTGCCAGTAGTATAGATCAGGGGAATGAGCAGTTCTTC; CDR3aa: CASSIDQGNEQFF
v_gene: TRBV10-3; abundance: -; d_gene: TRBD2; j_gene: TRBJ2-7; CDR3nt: TGTGCCATCAGTGGACTAGCGGGAGTGGGGGAGCAGTACTTC; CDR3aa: CAISGLAGVGEQYF